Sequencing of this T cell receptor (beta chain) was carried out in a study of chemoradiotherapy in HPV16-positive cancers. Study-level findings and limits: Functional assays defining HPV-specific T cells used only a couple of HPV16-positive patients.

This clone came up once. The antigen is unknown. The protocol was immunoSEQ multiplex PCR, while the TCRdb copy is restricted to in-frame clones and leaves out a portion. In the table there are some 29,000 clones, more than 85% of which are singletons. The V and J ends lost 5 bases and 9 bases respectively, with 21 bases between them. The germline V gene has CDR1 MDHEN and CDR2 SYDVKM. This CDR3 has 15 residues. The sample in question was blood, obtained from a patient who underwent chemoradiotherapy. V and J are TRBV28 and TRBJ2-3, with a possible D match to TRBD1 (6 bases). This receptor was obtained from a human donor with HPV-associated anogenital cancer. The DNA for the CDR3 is TGTGCCAGCAGTACAGCAGGGGCCGGGGTCGGGACGCAGTATTTT. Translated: CASSTAGAGVGTQYF.